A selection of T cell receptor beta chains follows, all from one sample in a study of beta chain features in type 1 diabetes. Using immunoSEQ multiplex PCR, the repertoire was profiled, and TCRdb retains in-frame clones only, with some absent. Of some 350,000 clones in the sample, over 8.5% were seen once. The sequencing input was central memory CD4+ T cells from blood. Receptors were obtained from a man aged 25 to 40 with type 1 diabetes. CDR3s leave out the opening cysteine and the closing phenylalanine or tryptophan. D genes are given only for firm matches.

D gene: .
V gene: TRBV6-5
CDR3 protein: ASSLERETQY

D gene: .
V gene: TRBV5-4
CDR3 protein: ASSLGSNEQF

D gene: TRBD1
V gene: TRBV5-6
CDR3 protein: ASRRDRVNTYEQY

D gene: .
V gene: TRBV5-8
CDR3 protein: ASSPRAGTARYEQY

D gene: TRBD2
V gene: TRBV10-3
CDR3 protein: ATLAGRPYTDTQY

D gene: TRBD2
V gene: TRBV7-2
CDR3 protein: ASSLDLAGVSDTQY

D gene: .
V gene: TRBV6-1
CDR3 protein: ASSYATDGTEAF

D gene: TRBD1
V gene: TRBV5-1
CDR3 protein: ASSPGDRGYEQY

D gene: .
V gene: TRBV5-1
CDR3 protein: ASSGGRQETQY

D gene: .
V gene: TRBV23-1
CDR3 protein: ASSQSTRLAYNEQF

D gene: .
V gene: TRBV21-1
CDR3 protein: ATSGEPEAF

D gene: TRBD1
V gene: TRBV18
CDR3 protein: ASSLIQGAMNTEAF

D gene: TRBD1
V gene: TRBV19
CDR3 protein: ASSLGTGVTNTEAF

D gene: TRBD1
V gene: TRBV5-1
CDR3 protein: ASSTGELVGTDTQY

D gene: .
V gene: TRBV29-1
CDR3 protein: SVSEGRDYGYT

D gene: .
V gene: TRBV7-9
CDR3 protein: ASSPFTEAF

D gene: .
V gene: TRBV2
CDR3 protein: ASSRTDSGANVLT

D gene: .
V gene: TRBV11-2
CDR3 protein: ASSQLLNETQY

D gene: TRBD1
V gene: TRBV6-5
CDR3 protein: ASSPGTASYEQY

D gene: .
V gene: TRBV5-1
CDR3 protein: ASSSTDTQY

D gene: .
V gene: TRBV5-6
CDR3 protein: ASSLFPGHLSYEQY

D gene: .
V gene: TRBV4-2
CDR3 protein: ASSRGVGEKLF

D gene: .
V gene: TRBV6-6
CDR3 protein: ASGGEFRFTGELF

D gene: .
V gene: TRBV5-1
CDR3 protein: ASSEETDTQY

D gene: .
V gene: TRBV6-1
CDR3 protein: ASSFDGGYEQY

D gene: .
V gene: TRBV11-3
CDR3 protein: ASSFTGKSTEAF

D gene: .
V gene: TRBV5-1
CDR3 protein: ASSLARGPVMAYEQY

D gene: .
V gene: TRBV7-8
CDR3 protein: ASKGGPSNEQF

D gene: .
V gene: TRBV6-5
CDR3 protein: ASTRQGTDPYEQY

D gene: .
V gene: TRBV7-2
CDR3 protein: ASSGLTGSYEQY

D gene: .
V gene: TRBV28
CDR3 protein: ASSFRYTQGRTYEQY

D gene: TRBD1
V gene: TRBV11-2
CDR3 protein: ASSSRDSSYGYT

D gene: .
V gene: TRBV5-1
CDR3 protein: ASSLDPTTSYEQY

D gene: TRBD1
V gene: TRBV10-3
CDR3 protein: ASRPRRQGDDGYT

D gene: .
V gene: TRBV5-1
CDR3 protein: ASSFDLSTDTQY

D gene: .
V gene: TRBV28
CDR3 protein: ASTPGMQGSFHEQY

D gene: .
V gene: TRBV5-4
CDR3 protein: ASSRTATYEQY

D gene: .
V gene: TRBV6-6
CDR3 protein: ASNLSPGGSYNEQF

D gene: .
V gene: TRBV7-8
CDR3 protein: ASSLVESYEQY

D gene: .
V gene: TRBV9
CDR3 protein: ASRGMSSGNTIY

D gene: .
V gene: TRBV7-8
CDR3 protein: ASSLGTGHPYEQY

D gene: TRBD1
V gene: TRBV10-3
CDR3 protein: AISDSPGTGNYGYT

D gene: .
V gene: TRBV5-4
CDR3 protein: ASSLVGDTGAF

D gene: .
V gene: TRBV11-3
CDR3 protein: ASSLGAGTAHEQY

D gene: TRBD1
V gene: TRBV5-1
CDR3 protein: ASSLMDRSNEQF

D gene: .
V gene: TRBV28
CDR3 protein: ASSPSLNYGYT

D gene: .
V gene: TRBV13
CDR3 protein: ASSPPNTGELF

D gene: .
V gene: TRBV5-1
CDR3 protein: ASSRLGLRNEQF

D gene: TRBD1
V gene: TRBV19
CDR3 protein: ASSGTVRLGWYEQY

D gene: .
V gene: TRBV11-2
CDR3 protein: ASGNYGYT

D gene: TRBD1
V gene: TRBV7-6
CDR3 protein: ASSLDRGPYEQY

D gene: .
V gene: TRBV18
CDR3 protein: ASSPGKSDRNTDTQY

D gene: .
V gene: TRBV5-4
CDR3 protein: ASSLGGWEQY

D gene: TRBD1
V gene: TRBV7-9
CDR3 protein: ASSADRDRVWGYT

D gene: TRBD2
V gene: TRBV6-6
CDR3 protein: ATGRAGYNEQF

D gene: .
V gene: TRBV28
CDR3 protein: ASTLPGQAYEQY

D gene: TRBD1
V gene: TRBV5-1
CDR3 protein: ASSSSTGAYGYT

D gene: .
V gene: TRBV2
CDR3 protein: ASLGASATYNEQF